The clone carrying this TCR beta chain was counted a few times. The method was immunoSEQ multiplex PCR; TCRdb's version includes in-frame clones alone and lacks a portion of them. The table records just over 300,000 clones, 75% to 90% of them present only once. This entry comes from a study of blood T cell repertoires in COVID-19. V gave up 1 base and J gave up 1 base, with 8 bases separating them. The CDR3 contains 15 residues. Germline loops: CDR1 SGHAT, CDR2 FQNNGV. Specimen: PBMCs or T cells enriched from blood (not recorded which). The receptor's source is a woman aged 40 to 55 who had recovered from COVID-19. V is TRBV11-2 and J is TRBJ1-5, with a weak D call TRBD1 (6 bases). The CDR3 sequence is CASSLGGQSNQPQHF. The CDR3 bases are TGTGCCAGCAGCTTAGGAGGACAGAGCAATCAGCCCCAGCATTTT.